This T cell receptor (beta chain) comes out of a study of regulatory T cells in long-lasting Graves disease. CDR1 is SGHNT and CDR2 is YENEEA in the germline V gene. CDR3 length equals 16 residues. V lost 5 bases, J lost 4 bases, and 17 bases lay in between. Libraries of TCR beta came from iRepertoire HTBI primers plus Arm-PCR of CDR3 regions. MiXCR, applied by TCRdb to the multiplex PCR reads, yields one record per CDR3 protein. This table has approximately 310,000 distinct CDR3 sequences, over 15% appearing once. This clonotype was seen ten or more times. The sample's time point: newly diagnosed GD, antithyroid drugs for less than 3 months. PBMC-derived RNA was used for the TCR library. Patients hailed from an endocrinology department in Xi'an, China.

Specimen: peripheral blood mononuclear cells (PBMCs), collected at new diagnosis, from a patient treated with antithyroid drugs. This TCR was recovered from a female donor with Graves disease. The chain has TRBV11-3 and TRBJ1-4, with a tentative D call TRBD1 (6 bases). The CDR3, as DNA: TGTGCCAGCAGCAAATCCGGGACACCCGGTAATGAAAAACTGTTTTTT. Translation: CASSKSGTPGNEKLFF.